The clone carrying this T cell receptor beta chain was counted between two and nine times. Its antigen is unknown. CD25-based Treg depletion was applied to purified naive CD4+ T cells. Study results and caveats: In terms of TCR gene usage, tumor memory CD4+ T cells clustered together with blood and lymph node memory CD4+ cells, as well as with lymph node naive CD4+ cells. Tumor Tregs overlapped most with tumor, then blood, naive CD4+ cells.

Semi-nested PCR with Nested Universal Primer A followed constant-region reverse priming of full-length variable regions. Each CDR3 protein gets one entry after TCRdb re-called the 5' RACE reads with MiXCR. The repertoire holds over 50,000 distinct CDR3 sequences, with 25% to 35% as singletons. There are 16 residues in the CDR3. The trim removed 0 bases at V and 5 bases at J, leaving 5 bases unmatched. Germline-derived CDR1 and CDR2 are SGHRS and YFSETQ. The sample was tumor-infiltrating naive CD4+ T cells sorted from the breast tumor. Subset: naive CD4+ T cells, CD4+CD45RA+CD25-. The sequence was obtained from a female donor with breast cancer. This chain connects TRBV5-1 to TRBJ2-5; the match to TRBD2 covers 12 bases. The CDR3 DNA reads TGCGCCAGCAGCTTGGCCCTAGCGGGAGGGGCCGAGACCCAGTACTTC. It yields the protein CASSLALAGGAETQYF.